Shown below are 28 T cell receptor beta chains from a single sample sequenced in a study of lymphopenia after photon versus proton radiotherapy. Sequenced by immunoSEQ multiplex PCR; TCRdb stores in-frame clones only, minus some. The table lists 25,000 to 35,000 clones, around 94% of them singletons. Sequencing used peripheral blood, obtained from a patient treated with photon-based radiotherapy. Source of these receptors: a woman aged 45 to 65 with cholangiocarcinoma.

The V and J genes are TRBV30 and TRBJ1-1; D is ambiguous. The germline V and J ends were trimmed by 0 bases and 0 bases, with 5 bases remaining between them. This CDR3 has 13 amino acids. Germline CDR1 and CDR2: GTSNPN and SVGIG (reference sequence). The CDR3: CAWSVLMNTEAFF. The CDR3 DNA reads TGTGCCTGGAGTGTCCTGATGAACACTGAAGCTTTCTTT.

As to this clone: One end of the junction does not line up with germline, which may come from a read error. This chain joins TRBV10-2 and TRBJ1-1, with 7 bases fitting TRBD1. This CDR3 comprises 13 residues. Looked up from germline, CDR1 is WSHSY and CDR2 is SAAADI. CDR3 coding DNA: TGCACCAGCAGGCAGGGGGTGAACACTGAAGCTTTCTTT. The encoded protein is CTSRQGVNTEAFF.

The rearrangement joins TRBV28 to TRBJ1-1; unclear D gene. Trimming pared 3 bases from V and 5 bases from J, leaving 13 bases between. Germline V gene lookup returns CDR1 MDHEN and CDR2 SYDVKM. The CDR3 has 14 residues. CDR3 sequence (DNA): TGTGCCAGCAGTTTTTATGGACCGAGGACTGAAGCTTTCTTT. Translated, it gives CASSFYGPRTEAFF.

This chain joins TRBV6-5 and TRBJ2-7; a possible D gene is TRBD2 (6 bases). The V end lost 0 bases, the J end lost 11 bases, and 17 bases lay between the germline ends. The germline V gene has CDR1 MNHEY and CDR2 SVGAGI. This CDR3 region has 14 residues. The CDR3 is CASSYSEGPSPEYF. CDR3 coding DNA: TGTGCCAGCAGTTACTCGGAGGGACCCTCCCCCGAGTACTTC.

The gene calls are TRBV19 and TRBJ2-1, with 13 bases aligning to TRBD2. J was trimmed by 6 bases and V by 6 bases; bases with no gene match: 5. The CDR3 extends over 15 amino acids. The germline gives CDR1 LNHDA, CDR2 SQIVND (reference sequence). The CDR3 DNA follows: TGTGCCAGTAGCCCGACTAGCGGGGGGATCAATGAGCAGTTCTTC. This sequence encodes CASSPTSGGINEQFF.

The chain carries TRBV6-5 and TRBJ2-3, with unresolved D. The CDR3 contains 14 residues. Germline V gene lookup returns CDR1 MNHEY and CDR2 SVGAGI. V dropped 6 bases and J dropped 2 bases, with 12 bases sitting between them. The CDR3 spells CASRPGRSTDTQYF. CDR3 in DNA: TGTGCCAGCAGGCCCGGACGGTCCACAGATACGCAGTATTTT.

This clone was recorded once. V gene TRBV19 combines with J gene TRBJ1-1; weak D call: TRBD1 (6 bases). Trimming took off 5 bases at V and 3 bases at J, with 16 bases between the two ends. CDR3 length: 15 amino acids. The germline V gene encodes CDR1 LNHDA and CDR2 SQIVND (reference sequence). DNA for the CDR3: TGTGCCAGTAGTGACTCGGGGGGGCATCACACTGAAGCTTTCTTT. Protein product: CASSDSGGHHTEAFF.

This sequence joins TRBV25-1 and TRBJ1-3; D not certain. Germline CDR1 is MGHDK and CDR2 is SYGVNS. The CDR3 length is 16 residues. The V end was cut by 1 base, the J end by 0 bases, with 10 bases between. CDR3 protein: CASSESGRYSGNTIYF. The DNA of the CDR3 is TGTGCCAGCAGTGAATCGGGCAGGTACTCTGGAAACACCATATATTTT.

The chain combines TRBV2 with TRBJ2-2, with 7 bases lining up with TRBD1. Germline CDR1 reads SNHLY; CDR2 reads FYNNEI. The ends lost 8 bases at V and 7 bases at J; junction bases unmatched: 7. This CDR3 is built from 13 residues. In DNA, the CDR3 is TGTGCCAGCTCTGAGGGGGCGGACGGGGAGCTGTTTTTT. This codes for CASSEGADGELFF.

This clone was seen a handful of times. The chain couples TRBV7-2 to TRBJ2-3; D possibly corresponds to TRBD1 (6 bases). Germline assignment: CDR1 SGHTA and CDR2 FQGNSA. The CDR3 runs 15 residues. Trimming removed 6 bases from V and 0 bases from J, with 13 bases in between. This CDR3 is CASRPPGASTDTQYF. The CDR3 DNA reads TGTGCCAGCAGACCTCCAGGGGCTAGCACAGATACGCAGTATTTT.

The chain combines TRBV9 with TRBJ2-4, with 9 bases matching TRBD1. After removal of 0 bases from V and 8 bases from J, the junction contained 12 bases not matched to a gene. The CDR3 is 17 amino acids. Per the germline V gene, CDR1 is SGDLS and CDR2 is YYNGEE. As DNA, the CDR3 is TGTGCCAGCAGCGTAGACCTGGAGGGGACAGGGCAAGACATTCAGTACTTC. Amino acid sequence: CASSVDLEGTGQDIQYF.

CDR3 protein: CASSQERDRAYEQYF. CDR3 DNA: TGCGCCAGCAGCCAAGAGCGGGACAGGGCTTACGAGCAGTACTTC. The genes are TRBV4-3 and TRBJ2-7, with 9 bases aligning to TRBD1. The CDR3 spans 15 residues. J gave up 4 bases and V 0 bases, and 4 bases lay outside the gene matches. Germline assignment: CDR1 LGHNA and CDR2 YSLEER.

This clone was found once. For the CDR3, the DNA is TGTGCCAGCAGTTACCTTCGACAGGGCGGCGGCTACACCTTC. This codes for CASSYLRQGGGYTF. The gene calls are TRBV6-5 and TRBJ1-2; TRBD1 matches at 7 bases. The ends lost 2 bases at V and 8 bases at J; junction bases unmatched: 8. The germline gives CDR1 MNHEY, CDR2 SVGAGI. The CDR3 extends over 14 amino acids.

The V call is TRBV7-2, the J call TRBJ1-2; 7 nucleotides match TRBD1. The CDR3 loop spans 16 amino acids. The germline V gene has CDR1 SGHTA and CDR2 FQGNSA. The V and J ends lost 1 base and 0 bases, in that order; junction bases with no gene match: 5. The CDR3 bases are TGTGCCAGCAGCTTAGTCGGGACAGAGCCTAACTATGGCTACACCTTC. It encodes CASSLVGTEPNYGYTF.

V and J are TRBV7-9 and TRBJ2-7; D unclear. V was clipped by 4 bases and J by 1 base, with 8 bases between them. This CDR3 has 13 amino acids. The V gene's germline CDR1 is SEHNR and CDR2 FQNEAQ (reference sequence). As DNA, the CDR3 is TGTGCCAGCAGCTACTACGGGTCCTACGAGCAGTACTTC. Protein product: CASSYYGSYEQYF.

The genes are TRBV9 and TRBJ2-5; 14 nucleotides align to TRBD2. CDR3 length equals 19 residues. Germline loops: CDR1 SGDLS, CDR2 YYNGEE. V lost 4 bases and J lost 0; bases outside the gene matches: 11. The DNA of the CDR3 is TGTGCCAGCAGCTCCCGGACTAGCGGGGGGCCATCGTACCAAGAGACCCAGTACTTC. Its protein is CASSSRTSGGPSYQETQYF.

The V call is TRBV29-1, the J call TRBJ1-4; possible D gene TRBD1, 6 bases. V shed 3 bases and J shed 10 bases, with 15 bases lying between them. CDR3 length equals 13 residues. Germline assignment: CDR1 SQVTM and CDR2 ANQGSEA. DNA of the CDR3: TGCAGCGTTGATCTGGGACATCAAGGAAAACTGTTTTTT. Translation: CSVDLGHQGKLFF.

The chain uses TRBV4-3 and TRBJ2-1; 8 bases agree with TRBD2. There are 15 residues in the CDR3. V shed 7 bases, J shed 0 bases, and the junction held 5 bases outside the gene matches. The germline CDR1 and CDR2 sequences are LGHNA and YSLEER. CDR3 sequence (DNA): TGCGCCAGCACCTCGGGGGGGAGCTCCTACAATGAGCAGTTCTTC. Protein product: CASTSGGSSYNEQFF.

The genes are TRBV29-1 and TRBJ1-5, with D perhaps matching TRBD1 (5 bases). Germline V gene sequence: CDR1 SQVTM, CDR2 ANQGSEA. The CDR3 consists of 13 residues. The V and J ends lost 7 bases and 7 bases respectively, with 17 bases between them. The CDR3 nucleotides read TGCAGCGCAGCCAAAGGGGCAGAGCAGCCCCAGCATTTT. This codes for CSAAKGAEQPQHF. Supplemented by reference TRBV29-1 and TRBJ1-5, the full variable domain reads SAVISQKPSRDICQRGTSLTIQCQVDSQVTMMFWYRQQPGQSLTLIATANQGSEATYESGFVIDKFPISRPNLTFSTLTVSNMSPEDSSIYLCSAAKGAEQPQHFGDGTRLSIL.

V gene TRBV7-9 combines with J gene TRBJ2-5; D perhaps matches TRBD2 (7 bases). V gave up 1 base and J gave up 1 base, with 19 bases separating them. Germline CDR1 is SEHNR and CDR2 is FQNEAQ (reference sequence). The CDR3 consists of 18 residues. The CDR3 sequence is CASSLESWLRGGQETQYF. The CDR3 DNA reads as TGTGCCAGCAGCTTAGAGTCTTGGTTAAGGGGGGGCCAAGAGACCCAGTACTTC.

This clone has only one observation. J is TRBJ2-3 and V is TRBV9, with 8 bases identical to TRBD2. CDR1 is SGDLS and CDR2 is YYNGEE in the germline V gene. The CDR3 runs to 16 residues. The ends lost 1 base at V and 2 bases at J; junction bases unmatched: 6. CDR3 sequence (DNA): TGTGCCAGCAGCGTACTTAGCGGGGCACCCACAGATACGCAGTATTTT. Its protein is CASSVLSGAPTDTQYF.

This chain links TRBV2 with TRBJ2-4, with D possibly TRBD2 on 6 matching bases. Germline V gene data show CDR1 as SNHLY and CDR2 as FYNNEI. This CDR3 comprises 12 residues. The V end lost 7 bases, the J end lost 9 bases, and 13 bases lay between the germline ends. The CDR3 coding sequence is TGTGCCAGCAATCAGGAGGGGTTCATTCAGTACTTC. This codes for CASNQEGFIQYF.

The rearrangement links TRBV6-5 to TRBJ1-1, with D tentatively TRBD1 (5 bases). This CDR3 spans 16 amino acids. V was cut by 0 bases and J by 0 bases, with 11 bases left in between. Germline V CDR1 and CDR2: MNHEY, SVGAGI. CDR3 loop: CASSYSGRTLNTEAFF. The CDR3, as DNA: TGTGCCAGCAGTTACTCGGGACGTACGTTGAACACTGAAGCTTTCTTT.

The V call is TRBV19, the J call TRBJ2-1; D is undetermined. Trimming took 0 bases from V and 6 from J, leaving 15 bases between them. The CDR3 has 16 residues. CDR1 is LNHDA, CDR2 SQIVND, per germline (reference sequence). As DNA, the CDR3 is TGTGCCAGTAGTATAGATTTCGGGCCCCAGGTCAATGAGCAGTTCTTC. Protein: CASSIDFGPQVNEQFF.

The genes are TRBV5-1 and TRBJ1-4, with D unclear. CDR3 length: 14 amino acids. The germline V and J ends were trimmed by 4 bases and 2 bases, with 9 bases remaining between them. In germline, CDR1 is SGHRS, CDR2 YFSETQ. The CDR3 sequence: CASSEQTTNEKLFF. Written as DNA, the CDR3 is TGCGCCAGCAGCGAGCAGACGACTAATGAAAAACTGTTTTTT. The full variable domain, its missing parts supplied by reference TRBV5-1 and TRBJ1-4, is KAGVTQTPRYLIKTRGQQVTLSCSPISGHRSVSWYQQTPGQGLQFLFEYFSETQRNKGNFPGRFSGRQFSNSRSEMNVSTLELGDSALYLCASSEQTTNEKLFFGSGTQLSVL.

This chain connects TRBV19 to TRBJ2-2; possibly TRBD1 for D (7 bases). Trimming removed 7 bases at V and 10 bases at J, with 28 bases between. Per the germline V gene, CDR1 is LNHDA and CDR2 is SQIVND (reference sequence). The CDR3 extends over 17 amino acids. CDR3 sequence (DNA): TGTGCCAGTAACCAAGGTATGCGGGACAGAGTATCTTCGGAGCTGTTTTTT. Translating it yields CASNQGMRDRVSSELFF.

The rearrangement links TRBV11-2 to TRBJ2-3; 8 nucleotides align to TRBD2. Losses at the gene ends were 5 bases for V and 3 bases for J; bases not matched to a gene: 4. CDR3 length equals 14 residues. From germline, CDR1 is SGHAT and CDR2 FQNNGV. The CDR3 spells CASSRGGMTDTQYF. The CDR3 coding sequence is TGTGCCAGCAGCCGGGGGGGGATGACAGATACGCAGTATTTT.

This clone has just one count. The gene calls are TRBV9 and TRBJ1-1; TRBD1 matches at 8 bases. This CDR3 is 13 amino acids long. Germline CDR1 and CDR2: SGDLS and YYNGEE. J lost 4 bases, V lost 3 bases, and 2 bases had no gene match. The CDR3 nucleotides read TGTGCCAGCAGCGCACAGGGGGGCACTGAAGCTTTCTTT. Its translation: CASSAQGGTEAFF.